This passage covers 9 T cell receptor beta chains from one sample sequenced in a study of cytomegalovirus exposure and HLA in healthy donors. Produced via immunoSEQ multiplex PCR; TCRdb's table is partial and in-frame only. The sample includes some 140,000 clones, about 83% of them seen just once. Sequencing was carried out using PBMCs. The receptors stem from a woman in her twenties or thirties in good health and CMV-seronegative.

The V and J genes are TRBV12-5 and TRBJ1-3; D remains ambiguous. CDR3 length equals 15 residues. Trimming shortened V by 3 bases and J by 0 bases, and 9 bases separated the two germline ends. CDR1 and CDR2 from the germline V gene are LGHNT and FRNRAP. The CDR3 DNA sequence: TGTGCTAGTGGTTTCGGGGATAGCTCTGGAAACACCATATATTTT. The encoded protein is CASGFGDSSGNTIYF.

This clone was seen once. This chain joins TRBV19 and TRBJ2-7, with 9 bases lining up with TRBD2. Germline values: CDR1 LNHDA, CDR2 SQIVND (reference sequence). The J segment lost 5 bases and the V segment lost 4 bases, leaving 6 bases of the junction unmatched. The CDR3 is 14 amino acids. The CDR3: CASSTAGGSDEQYF. Here the CDR3 DNA reads TGTGCCAGTAGTACAGCGGGGGGATCCGACGAGCAGTACTTC.

The rearrangement uses TRBV10-3 and TRBJ2-6, with 10 bases aligning to TRBD1. Germline V CDR1 and CDR2: ENHRY, SYGVKD. The CDR3 spans 18 residues. Trimming removed 6 bases from V and 1 base from J; junction bases left unmatched: 9. The CDR3 nucleotides read TGTGCCATCAGCCGCGTCCCGGGACAGGGGTCTGGGGCCAACGTCCTGACTTTC. Translated, it gives CAISRVPGQGSGANVLTF.

The rearrangement joins TRBV6-5 to TRBJ1-6, with a weak D call TRBD1 (5 bases). V was pared by 2 bases and J by 14 bases, with 16 bases between. CDR1 and CDR2 from the germline V gene are MNHEY and SVGAGI. This CDR3 is built from 14 residues. CDR3 amino acids: CASSYTRGSLALHF. In DNA, the CDR3 is TGTGCCAGCAGTTACACGCGGGGCAGCCTAGCCCTCCACTTT.

V and J are TRBV10-2 and TRBJ1-6, with D maybe TRBD1 (6 bases). V lost 4 bases to trimming and J lost 10 bases, with 11 bases between them. In germline, CDR1 is WSHSY, CDR2 SAAADI. CDR3 length equals 13 residues. As DNA, the CDR3 is TGCGCCAGCAGTGTACAGGGCTACTCACCCCTCCACTTT. Its translation: CASSVQGYSPLHF.

The rearrangement links TRBV18 to TRBJ1-1; 11 nucleotides line up with TRBD1. There are 14 residues in the CDR3. Germline lookup yields CDR1 KGHSH and CDR2 LQKENI. The trim removed 3 bases at V and 5 bases at J, leaving 2 bases unmatched. CDR3 in DNA: TGTGCCAGCTCACCCGGGACAGGGGGGACTGAAGCTTTCTTT. It is translated as CASSPGTGGTEAFF.

The chain couples TRBV5-1 to TRBJ1-1; D is ambiguous. With 5 bases removed from V and 4 bases from J, the gap between germline ends came to 15 bases. This CDR3 is 14 amino acids long. The germline V gene encodes CDR1 SGHRS and CDR2 YFSETQ. Written as DNA, the CDR3 is TGCGCCAGCAGGGACGTAGGGAGGATCACTGAAGCTTTCTTT. Amino acids: CASRDVGRITEAFF.

The chain couples TRBV9 to TRBJ1-1, with D uncertain. V lost 4 bases and J 3 bases, leaving 10 bases between the germline ends. This CDR3 region has 13 residues. The germline V gene encodes CDR1 SGDLS and CDR2 YYNGEE. CDR3 sequence (DNA): TGTGCCAGCAGCACGCGACTCGACACTGAAGCTTTCTTT. Translated, it gives CASSTRLDTEAFF.

The chain carries TRBV7-9 and TRBJ2-1, with a weak D call TRBD2 (6 bases). Germline CDR1 and CDR2: SEHNR and FQNEAQ (reference sequence). The CDR3 length is 14 residues. Deletions cut 3 bases from V and 5 bases from J, with 11 bases between. For the CDR3, the DNA is TGTGCCAGCAGCTTGGGACTTCTGGACAATGAGCAGTTCTTC. Translation gives CASSLGLLDNEQFF.